Listed here are 23 T cell receptor beta chains from one sample, sequenced in a study of radiotherapy plus CTLA-4 blockade in lung cancer. TCRdb's table, derived via immunoSEQ multiplex PCR, lists solely in-frame clones and lacks some. The profile shows tens of thousands of clones, roughly four fifths of them singletons. The source was peripheral blood, collected from a patient treated with radiotherapy plus ipilimumab. All receptors come from a human donor with non-small cell lung cancer who had stable disease on radiotherapy plus ipilimumab.

This rearrangement joins TRBV14 to TRBJ2-7; 12 bases agree with TRBD2. The J segment lost 2 bases and the V segment lost 6 bases, leaving 2 bases of the junction unmatched. Germline CDR1 and CDR2: SGHDN and FVKESK. The CDR3 contains 14 residues. CDR3 sequence: CASSLAGGTYEQYF. The CDR3 bases are TGTGCCAGCAGTCTAGCGGGAGGGACCTACGAGCAGTACTTC.

The V gene is TRBV10-2, the J gene TRBJ2-2; 7 nucleotides match TRBD1. From germline, CDR1 is WSHSY and CDR2 SAAADI. V lost 4 bases to trimming and J lost 4 bases; unmatched junction nucleotides: 6. The CDR3 has 15 residues. CDR3 sequence: CASSGQGVVTGELFF. In DNA form, the CDR3 reads TGCGCCAGCAGTGGTCAGGGGGTTGTCACCGGGGAGCTGTTTTTT.

This chain uses TRBV29-1 with TRBJ1-5, with a tentative D call TRBD1 (5 bases). Germline V gene data show CDR1 as SQVTM and CDR2 as ANQGSEA. Trimming pared 6 bases from V and 0 bases from J, leaving 9 bases between. The CDR3 has 13 residues. CDR3 sequence: CSVSGGSNQPQHF. CDR3 nucleotide sequence: TGCAGCGTGTCGGGGGGTAGCAATCAGCCCCAGCATTTT.

A note on this clone: Other nucleotide sequences in the sample specify the same CDR3. The genes are TRBV28 and TRBJ1-5, with D unresolved. The V gene lost 2 bases and the J gene lost 7 bases, with 18 bases spanning the gap. This CDR3 is built from 16 residues. Germline CDR1 reads MDHEN; CDR2 reads SYDVKM. The CDR3 DNA is TGTGCCAGCAGTTTAGAAATTGCGGCGAGGAAGCAGCCCCAGCATTTT. The encoded protein is CASSLEIAARKQPQHF.

V gene TRBV5-5 combines with J gene TRBJ1-2; D call uncertain. Germline V lookup: CDR1 SGHKS, CDR2 YYEKEE (reference sequence). Trimming pared 0 bases from V and 1 base from J, leaving 10 bases between. This CDR3 comprises 15 residues. The CDR3 bases are TGTGCCAGCAGCTTGGGTCAGCTTCTTAACTATGGCTACACCTTC. Its translation: CASSLGQLLNYGYTF.

The chain links TRBV19 to TRBJ2-4; maybe TRBD2 (6 bases). CDR1 is LNHDA, CDR2 SQIVND, per germline (reference sequence). Trimming took 6 bases from V and 6 from J, leaving 15 bases between them. This CDR3 spans 14 amino acids. This CDR3 is CASRTDRGTNIQYF. CDR3 in DNA: TGTGCCAGTAGGACTGACCGGGGGACAAACATTCAGTACTTC.

V is TRBV27 and J is TRBJ2-5; TRBD2 matches at 10 bases. In germline, CDR1 is MNHEY, CDR2 SMNVEV (reference sequence). This CDR3 has 16 residues. V was clipped by 5 bases and J by 5 bases; unmatched bases: 11. Here the CDR3 reads CASSPASGSWFETQYF. The CDR3 coding sequence is TGTGCCAGCAGTCCCGCTAGCGGGAGCTGGTTTGAGACCCAGTACTTC.

The chain links TRBV6-1 to TRBJ2-6; D call uncertain. Per germline, CDR1 MNHNS and CDR2 SASEGT. V lost 4 bases to trimming and J lost 2 bases, with 6 bases between them. The length of the CDR3 is 14 residues. The CDR3 bases are TGTGCCAGCAGTGTTGGGACTGGGGCCAACGTCCTGACTTTC. Its translation: CASSVGTGANVLTF.

The V call is TRBV9, the J call TRBJ2-1, with TRBD2 matching over 7 bases. J was trimmed by 0 bases and V by 6 bases; bases with no gene match: 6. Germline-derived CDR1 and CDR2 are SGDLS and YYNGEE. The CDR3 extends over 15 amino acids. The CDR3 reads CASTHIAGSYNEQFF. CDR3 DNA sequence: TGTGCCAGCACCCATATAGCGGGCTCCTACAATGAGCAGTTCTTC.

This clone has a single count. V is TRBV7-3 and J is TRBJ1-2; 9 bases line up with TRBD1. The CDR3 has 14 amino acids. The germline V gene has CDR1 SGHTA and CDR2 FQGTGA. With 5 bases clipped from V and 8 bases from J, the junction kept 9 bases outside the gene matches. The CDR3, as DNA: TGTGCCAGCAGCCTAAAGGGACAGGGCTGGGGCTACACCTTC. Amino acid sequence: CASSLKGQGWGYTF.

The V and J genes are TRBV7-8 and TRBJ2-7; D remains ambiguous. The germline V gene encodes CDR1 SGHVS and CDR2 FQNEAQ. The CDR3 has 14 amino acids. The V and J ends lost 5 bases and 1 base respectively, with 12 bases between them. The CDR3 reads CASSQLLTSYEQYF. In nucleotides, the CDR3 is TGTGCCAGCAGCCAGTTATTGACATCCTACGAGCAGTACTTC.

J is TRBJ2-1 and V is TRBV19; D is undetermined. The length of the CDR3 is 14 residues. V was pared by 6 bases and J by 1 base, with 10 bases between. Germline V gene sequence: CDR1 LNHDA, CDR2 SQIVND (reference sequence). CDR3 sequence reads: CASRTSGSYNEQFF. DNA of the CDR3: TGTGCCAGTAGAACCTCTGGGTCCTACAATGAGCAGTTCTTC.

V usage is TRBV7-3 and J usage is TRBJ2-1, with 7 positions matching TRBD1. The CDR3 runs 16 residues. Germline assignment: CDR1 SGHTA and CDR2 FQGTGA. J gave up 5 bases and V 2 bases, and 9 bases lay outside the gene matches. The CDR3 coding sequence is TGTGCCAGCAGCTTAGCAAGAACAGGGGCCCACAATGAGCAGTTCTTC. Translated, it gives CASSLARTGAHNEQFF.

V gene TRBV5-1 combines with J gene TRBJ2-1; tentatively, D is TRBD2 (6 bases). Germline loops: CDR1 SGHRS, CDR2 YFSETQ. V was pared by 0 bases and J by 3 bases, with 16 bases between. The CDR3 is 17 amino acids. CDR3 nucleotide sequence: TGCGCCAGCAGCTTGGCCCCCACCGCGGGGTACTACAATGAGCAGTTCTTC. Its translation: CASSLAPTAGYYNEQFF.

The chain joins TRBV6-5 to TRBJ1-2; D possibly corresponds to TRBD1 (6 bases). Looked up from germline, CDR1 is MNHEY and CDR2 is SVGAGI. Between the trimmed V and J ends, which lost 2 bases and 4 bases, there was a span of 11 bases. This CDR3 comprises 14 residues. The CDR3 sequence: CASSYGRGTYGYTF. The DNA for the CDR3 is TGTGCCAGCAGTTACGGCAGGGGAACCTATGGCTACACCTTC.

This chain uses TRBV18 with TRBJ2-7; 7 nucleotides agree with TRBD1. V shed 5 bases, J shed 4 bases, and the junction held 11 bases outside the gene matches. The CDR3 extends over 15 amino acids. Germline V gene lookup returns CDR1 KGHSH and CDR2 LQKENI. The CDR3 coding sequence is TGTGCCAGCTCATCACAGGGGTCTAACACGTACGAGCAGTACTTC. This sequence encodes CASSSQGSNTYEQYF.

J is TRBJ2-1 and V is TRBV7-3; TRBD1 might be the D (5 bases). Germline CDR1 is SGHTA and CDR2 is FQGTGA. This CDR3 has 14 amino acids. V shed 4 bases and J shed 3 bases, with 10 bases lying between them. The CDR3 sequence: CASSSPGLYNEQFF. Written as DNA, the CDR3 is TGTGCCAGCAGCTCCCCAGGGCTCTACAATGAGCAGTTCTTC.

The CDR3 loop reads CASSTYSGSNTGELFF. The CDR3 DNA reads as TGTGCCAGCAGCACGTACTCGGGGTCGAACACCGGGGAGCTGTTTTTT. The V and J genes are TRBV28 and TRBJ2-2, with TRBD2 as a possible D gene (5 bases). The V gene lost 6 bases and the J gene lost 0 bases, with 14 bases spanning the gap. The CDR3 has 16 amino acids. The germline V gene encodes CDR1 MDHEN and CDR2 SYDVKM.

The V gene is TRBV2, the J gene TRBJ2-1, with a tentative D call TRBD2 (6 bases). The CDR3 sequence is 14 residues long. Germline V gene sequence: CDR1 SNHLY, CDR2 FYNNEI. V was pared by 11 bases and J by 2 bases, with 16 bases between. The CDR3, as DNA: TGTGCCTCATCCTGGCGGGATCCCTACAATGAGCAGTTCTTC. Protein: CASSWRDPYNEQFF.

This chain connects TRBV28 to TRBJ2-6, with no clear D. Germline CDR1 is MDHEN and CDR2 is SYDVKM. With 11 bases removed from V and 0 bases from J, the gap between germline ends came to 8 bases. This CDR3 contains 13 residues. CDR3: CAGRPSGANVLTF. DNA for the CDR3: TGTGCCGGACGACCCTCTGGGGCCAACGTCCTGACTTTC.

The chain combines TRBV6-5 with TRBJ1-1; D perhaps matches TRBD1 (6 bases). There are 14 residues in the CDR3. V gave up 6 bases and J gave up 8 bases, with 19 bases separating them. Germline loops: CDR1 MNHEY, CDR2 SVGAGI. The CDR3 coding sequence is TGTGCCAGCAGGCCGGGACACGGAAATTCGGAAGCTTTCTTT. It translates to CASRPGHGNSEAFF.

The chain is built from TRBV6-1 and TRBJ2-5, with TRBD1 identical over 9 bases. The V segment lost 6 bases and the J segment 1 base; nucleotides outside the gene matches: 3. The CDR3 is made up of 14 amino acids. Per germline, CDR1 MNHNS and CDR2 SASEGT. The CDR3: CASSRTGVQETQYF. CDR3 nucleotide sequence: TGTGCCAGCAGCCGGACAGGGGTCCAAGAGACCCAGTACTTC.

This sequence joins TRBV9 and TRBJ2-2, with 12 bases identical to TRBD1. The CDR3 has 18 amino acids. The junction had 14 bases not matched to a gene; V was cut back by 4 bases and J by 7 bases. Germline CDR1 and CDR2: SGDLS and YYNGEE. The CDR3 sequence: CASSLPSAGTGGHGELFF. The CDR3 DNA is TGTGCCAGCAGCCTCCCCTCGGCCGGGACAGGGGGCCACGGGGAGCTGTTTTTT.